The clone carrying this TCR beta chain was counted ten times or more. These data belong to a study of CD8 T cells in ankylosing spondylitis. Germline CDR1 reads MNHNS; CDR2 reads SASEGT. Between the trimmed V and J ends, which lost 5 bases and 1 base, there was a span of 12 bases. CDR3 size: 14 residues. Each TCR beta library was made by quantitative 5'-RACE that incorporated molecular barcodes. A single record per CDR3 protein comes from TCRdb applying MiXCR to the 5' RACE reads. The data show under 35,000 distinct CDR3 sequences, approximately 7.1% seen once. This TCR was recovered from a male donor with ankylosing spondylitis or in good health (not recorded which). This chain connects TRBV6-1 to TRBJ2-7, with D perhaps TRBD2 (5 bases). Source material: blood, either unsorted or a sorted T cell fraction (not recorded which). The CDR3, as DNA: TGTGCCAGCAGTAGGACGGGAAAGTCCTACGAGCAGTACTTC. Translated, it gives CASSRTGKSYEQYF.